The next 25 T cell receptor beta chains were all read from a single sample in a study of T cells after yellow fever vaccination. MiXCR, applied by TCRdb to the 5' RACE reads, yields one record per CDR3 protein. The data hold some 350,000 distinct CDR3 sequences, with roughly 4.3% observed a single time. Specimen: PBMCs, collected 5 days after the yellow fever booster vaccination. The receptors come from a man younger than 35 who received the YFV17D yellow fever vaccine.

This clonotype was seen ten or more times. The chain uses TRBV9 and TRBJ1-3, with D unresolved. From germline, CDR1 is SGDLS and CDR2 YYNGEE. Trimming pared 0 bases from V and 0 bases from J, leaving 13 bases between. The CDR3 is 17 amino acids. The CDR3 DNA sequence: TGTGCCAGCAGCGTAGGTCTCTCGTCGAGCTCTGGAAACACCATATATTTT. It specifies CASSVGLSSSSGNTIYF.

This clonotype was detected only a few times. The V gene is TRBV7-2, the J gene TRBJ1-5; possible D gene TRBD1, 5 bases. V lost 4 bases to trimming and J lost 0 bases, with 13 bases between them. Looked up from germline, CDR1 is SGHTA and CDR2 is FQGNSA. This CDR3 has 16 residues. The CDR3 sequence: CASSSQGPLSNQPQHF. CDR3 in DNA: TGTGCCAGCAGCTCTCAGGGACCGCTTAGCAATCAGCCCCAGCATTTT.

This clonotype was picked up many times. The chain has TRBV7-9 and TRBJ1-5; no clear D gene. CDR3 length: 14 amino acids. V gave up 1 base and J gave up 0 bases, with 4 bases separating them. CDR1 is SEHNR and CDR2 is FQNEAQ in the germline V gene (reference sequence). The CDR3 nucleotides read TGTGCCAGCAGCTTAGACAGTAGCAATCAGCCCCAGCATTTT. It codes for CASSLDSSNQPQHF.

The chain recombines TRBV11-1 with TRBJ2-1, with D possibly TRBD1 on 6 matching bases. CDR1 is SGHAT, CDR2 FQDESV, per germline (reference sequence). The CDR3 covers 17 residues. Trimming removed 4 bases at V and 7 bases at J, with 23 bases between. The CDR3 DNA reads TGTGCCAGCAGCTCGACGTTTGGCCAGGGGACGGAAAATGAGCAGTTCTTC. Amino acids: CASSSTFGQGTENEQFF.

In its sample, this clonotype was seen a few times. The rearrangement joins TRBV12-3 or TRBV12-4 to TRBJ2-5; no reliable D call. V gave up 6 bases and J gave up 5 bases, with 16 bases separating them. The CDR3 runs 14 residues. CDR3 sequence reads: CASRRLGPPETQYF. Written as DNA, the CDR3 is TGTGCCAGCAGGAGACTCGGGCCCCCGGAGACCCAGTACTTC.

This clonotype was counted only a few times. The rearrangement uses TRBV5-6 and TRBJ1-2, with D tentatively TRBD1 (5 bases). Germline lookup yields CDR1 SGHDT and CDR2 YYEEEE. Trimming shortened V by 1 base and J by 8 bases, and 12 bases separated the two germline ends. The CDR3 length is 13 residues. The CDR3 DNA is TGTGCCAGCAGCTTGAAACCGGGGGACGGCTACACCTTC. Protein product: CASSLKPGDGYTF.

The chain has TRBV7-9 and TRBJ1-4, with D perhaps matching TRBD1 (6 bases). In germline, CDR1 is SEHNR, CDR2 FQNEAQ (reference sequence). The CDR3 sequence is 15 residues long. V was cut by 5 bases and J by 10 bases, with 20 bases left in between. This CDR3 is CASSPRGGGGGKLFF. CDR3 in DNA: TGTGCCAGCAGCCCCCGGGGAGGGGGGGGCGGAAAACTGTTTTTT.

V is TRBV20-1 and J is TRBJ2-1, with a tentative D call TRBD2 (6 bases). Germline CDR1 reads DFQATT; CDR2 reads SNEGSKA (reference sequence). V gave up 0 bases and J gave up 4 bases, with 10 bases separating them. The CDR3 is 14 residues long. The CDR3 sequence: CSARDLAGYNEQFF. The CDR3 region has the DNA TGCAGTGCTAGAGATCTCGCGGGGTACAATGAGCAGTTCTTC.

This clonotype was counted only a few times. The chain carries TRBV9 and TRBJ2-7; 11 bases are a match to TRBD1. Germline CDR1 SGDLS, CDR2 YYNGEE. With V trimmed by 3 bases and J by 3 bases, 5 bases remained unmatched. The CDR3 is 15 residues long. CDR3 region: CASSEGQGAGYEQYF. The CDR3 nucleotides are TGTGCCAGCAGCGAAGGACAGGGGGCAGGCTACGAGCAGTACTTC.

This clonotype came up many times. V usage is TRBV4-3 and J usage is TRBJ2-3, with a weak D call TRBD2 (5 bases). With 1 base removed from V and 4 bases from J, the gap between germline ends came to 12 bases. The CDR3 contains 15 residues. The germline V gene encodes CDR1 LGHNA and CDR2 YSLEER. This chain's CDR3 is CASSQGRAPPDTQYF. The DNA for the CDR3 is TGCGCCAGCAGCCAAGGGCGGGCTCCCCCAGATACGCAGTATTTT.

This clonotype occurred a few times. The chain carries TRBV6-2 or TRBV6-3 and TRBJ2-7; TRBD1 matches 12 bases. CDR1 is MNHEY, CDR2 SVGEGT, per germline. CDR3 size: 15 residues. Losses at the gene ends were 5 bases for V and 3 bases for J; bases not matched to a gene: 5. The CDR3: CASSPGQGAFYEQYV. For the CDR3, the DNA is TGTGCCAGCAGTCCGGGACAGGGGGCTTTCTACGAGCAGTACGTC.

This clonotype turned up a few times. V gene TRBV4-2 combines with J gene TRBJ2-2; D is uncertain. V was trimmed by 0 bases and J by 7 bases, leaving 15 bases between them. Germline-derived CDR1 and CDR2 are LGHNA and YNFKEQ. The CDR3 is made up of 16 amino acids. CDR3 in DNA: TGTGCCAGCAGCCAAGATGTGACTTTCCGAAGCGGGGAGCTGTTTTTT. This codes for CASSQDVTFRSGELFF.

This clonotype was seen many times. The chain carries TRBV7-9 and TRBJ2-3; D uncertain. The CDR3 extends over 12 amino acids. Germline values: CDR1 SEHNR, CDR2 FQNEAQ (reference sequence). V lost 1 base to trimming and J lost 5 bases, with 4 bases between them. The CDR3 nucleotides read TGTGCCAGCAGCTTAGACGGAGATACGCAGTATTTT. As protein: CASSLDGDTQYF.

The chain recombines TRBV4-3 with TRBJ2-5; weak D call: TRBD2 (6 bases). The V and J ends lost 3 bases and 5 bases respectively, with 10 bases between them. Germline-derived CDR1 and CDR2 are LGHNA and YSLEER. The CDR3 is 13 residues long. CDR3 loop: CASSQRDGETQYF. In DNA form, the CDR3 reads TGCGCCAGCAGCCAGCGGGACGGGGAGACCCAGTACTTC.

In its sample, this clonotype was seen a few times. The V gene is TRBV9, the J gene TRBJ2-5, with TRBD1 matching 7 bases. The CDR3 is 14 amino acids. The V and J ends lost 2 bases and 5 bases, in that order; junction bases with no gene match: 6. CDR1 and CDR2 (germline): SGDLS, YYNGEE. For the CDR3, the DNA is TGTGCCAGCAGCGTCCCATCACAGGGGGAGACCCAGTACTTC. This gives the protein CASSVPSQGETQYF.

This clonotype was counted at least ten times. The chain uses TRBV7-2 and TRBJ1-1; possible D gene TRBD1, 6 bases. Germline CDR1 SGHTA, CDR2 FQGNSA. The germline V and J ends were trimmed by 4 bases and 4 bases, with 10 bases remaining between them. The CDR3 totals 13 residues. CDR3 nucleotide sequence: TGTGCCAGCAGCTCAACAGGGTCCACTGAAGCTTTCTTT. Its translation: CASSSTGSTEAFF.

This clonotype was found many times. The chain uses TRBV18 and TRBJ1-1; perhaps TRBD1 as D (6 bases). Germline V lookup: CDR1 KGHSH, CDR2 LQKENI. V lost 0 bases and J lost 1, with 12 bases in between. The CDR3 length is 16 residues. The CDR3 DNA follows: TGTGCCAGCTCACCACCGATACAGGGCCCGAACACTGAAGCTTTCTTT. This encodes CASSPPIQGPNTEAFF. Variable domain in full (rest from reference TRBV18 and TRBJ1-1): NAGVMQNPRHLVRRRGQEARLRCSPMKGHSHVYWYRQLPEEGLKFMVYLQKENIIDESGMPKERFSAEFPKEGPSILRIQQVVRGDSAAYFCASSPPIQGPNTEAFFGQGTRLTVV.

This clonotype was counted only a few times. The chain employs TRBV14 and TRBJ2-7; a weak D match, TRBD2 (6 bases). V was shortened by 1 base and J by 4 bases, with 8 bases between the two germline ends. The CDR3 is made up of 13 amino acids. The V gene's germline CDR1 is SGHDN and CDR2 FVKESK. For the CDR3, the DNA is TGTGCCAGCAGCCAAGCGGGAGCTTACGAGCAGTACTTC. It specifies CASSQAGAYEQYF.

This clonotype was observed a few times. This sequence joins TRBV9 and TRBJ1-6; weak D call: TRBD1 (5 bases). V was shortened by 0 bases and J by 6 bases, with 10 bases between the two germline ends. The germline V gene has CDR1 SGDLS and CDR2 YYNGEE. The CDR3 sequence is 15 residues long. The CDR3, as DNA: TGTGCCAGCAGCGTAGGCGGGGGGAGTAATTCACCCCTCCACTTT. This encodes CASSVGGGSNSPLHF.

This clonotype was observed a few times. This chain links TRBV6-5 with TRBJ2-5; D call uncertain. The CDR3 is 13 amino acids. The germline gives CDR1 MNHEY, CDR2 SVGAGI. V lost 0 bases to trimming and J lost 4 bases, with 6 bases between them. The CDR3 is CASSYSSGETQYF. Here the CDR3 DNA reads TGTGCCAGCAGTTACTCGTCGGGAGAGACCCAGTACTTC.

There are a few counts of this clonotype. The V call is TRBV5-6, the J call TRBJ2-3, with D possibly TRBD2 on 6 matching bases. Germline assignment: CDR1 SGHDT and CDR2 YYEEEE. Trimming stripped 7 bases from V and 6 bases from J, with 12 bases between. The CDR3 totals 12 residues. The chain's CDR3 is CASGRLADTQYF. The CDR3 DNA follows: TGTGCCAGCGGAAGGCTAGCGGATACGCAGTATTTT. The entire variable domain, with the rest obtained from reference TRBV5-6 and TRBJ2-3, is as follows: DAGVTQSPTHLIKTRGQQVTLRCSPKSGHDTVSWYQQALGQGPQFIFQYYEEEERQRGNFPDRFSGHQFPNYSSELNVNALLLGDSALYLCASGRLADTQYFGPGTRLTVL.

The chain carries TRBV2 and TRBJ1-6, with 8 nucleotides matching TRBD1. The CDR3 contains 15 residues. Germline V CDR1 and CDR2: SNHLY, FYNNEI. Trimming cost V 4 bases and J 5 bases; bases outside gene matches: 4. The CDR3 loop is CASSVSGGHNSPLHF. In DNA, the CDR3 is TGTGCCAGCAGTGTTTCAGGGGGCCATAATTCACCCCTCCACTTT.

This clonotype was recorded a few times. CDR3 region: CASTTGIYGYTF. The CDR3 coding sequence is TGTGCCAGCACCACAGGGATCTATGGCTACACCTTC. The chain has TRBV5-5 and TRBJ1-2, with a possible D match to TRBD1 (6 bases). This CDR3 is built from 12 residues. The ends were cut back, 6 bases at V and 4 bases at J, with 10 bases in the middle. Germline V gene data show CDR1 as SGHKS and CDR2 as YYEKEE (reference sequence).

Only a few counts were recorded for this clonotype. This chain uses TRBV7-2 with TRBJ1-5; a possible D gene is TRBD1 (5 bases). This CDR3 comprises 15 residues. The ends were cut back, 5 bases at V and 7 bases at J, with 18 bases in the middle. Germline loops: CDR1 SGHTA, CDR2 FQGNSA. CDR3 DNA: TGTGCCAGCAGCACACAAGGGACCGCAACCCAGCCCCAGCATTTT. This codes for CASSTQGTATQPQHF.

This chain uses TRBV15 with TRBJ2-7, with 10 bases aligning to TRBD1. J was trimmed by 4 bases and V by 1 base; bases with no gene match: 1. CDR3 length: 14 residues. Germline CDR1 reads LNHNV; CDR2 reads YYDKDF (reference sequence). CDR3 sequence (DNA): TGTGCCACCAGCAGAGCGGGACAGGGGTACGAGCAGTACGTC. This sequence encodes CATSRAGQGYEQYV.